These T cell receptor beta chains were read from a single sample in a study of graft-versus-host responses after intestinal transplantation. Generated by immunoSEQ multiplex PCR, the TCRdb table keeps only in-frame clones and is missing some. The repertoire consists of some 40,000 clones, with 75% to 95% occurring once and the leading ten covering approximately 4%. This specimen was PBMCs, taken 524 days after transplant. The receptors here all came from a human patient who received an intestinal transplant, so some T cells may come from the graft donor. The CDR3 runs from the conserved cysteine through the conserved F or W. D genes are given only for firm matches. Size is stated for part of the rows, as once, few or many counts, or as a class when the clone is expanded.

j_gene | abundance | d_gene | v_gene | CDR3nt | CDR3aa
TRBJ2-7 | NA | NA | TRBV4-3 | TGCGCCAGCAGCCGGGGCGACAAGGCTCCCTACGAGCAGTACTTC | CASSRGDKAPYEQYF
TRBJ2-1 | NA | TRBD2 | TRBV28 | TGTGCCAGCACCGGGACTAGCTTTTCGAATGAGCAGTTCTTC | CASTGTSFSNEQFF
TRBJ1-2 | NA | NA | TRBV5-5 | TGTGCCAGCAGCTCCCGGACAGCCACTAACTATGGCTACACCTTC | CASSSRTATNYGYTF
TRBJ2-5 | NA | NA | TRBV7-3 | TGTGCCAGCAGCTTAAGGGCAGGGGAGAGGACCCAGTACTTC | CASSLRAGERTQYF
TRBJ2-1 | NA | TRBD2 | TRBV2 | TGTGCCACCAGGCTAGCGGGAGTGGCCAATGAGCAGTTCTTC | CATRLAGVANEQFF
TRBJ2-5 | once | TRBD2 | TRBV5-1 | TGCGCCAGCAGCTGGGGGACTAGCGGGCCACTCGGGGAGACCCAGTACTTC | CASSWGTSGPLGETQYF
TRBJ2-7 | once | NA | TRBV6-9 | TGTGCCAGCAGTTCCCGGGACAAGAACCACGAGCAGTACTTC | CASSSRDKNHEQYF
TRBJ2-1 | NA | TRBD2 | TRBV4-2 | TGTGCCAGCAGCCAAGATGGTACGGGGAGGGGATCCTACAATGAGCAGTTCTTC | CASSQDGTGRGSYNEQFF
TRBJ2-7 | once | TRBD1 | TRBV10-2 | TGCGCCAGCAGACAGGGGGCCGCCTCGTACGAGCAGTACTTC | CASRQGAASYEQYF
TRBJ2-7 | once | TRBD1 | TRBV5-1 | TGCGCCAGCAGCTACAAGGGACAGGGCGTCGAAGGGGTCAGGGGATACGAGCAGTACTTC | CASSYKGQGVEGVRGYEQYF
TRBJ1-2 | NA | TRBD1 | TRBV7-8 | TGTGCCAGCAGCTTAATAGGCCAGGGGGTGAACTATGGCTACACCTTC | CASSLIGQGVNYGYTF
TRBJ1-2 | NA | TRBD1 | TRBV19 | TGTGCCAGTAGTCTCGGGACAGGGAACGGCTACACCTTC | CASSLGTGNGYTF
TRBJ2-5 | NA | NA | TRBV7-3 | TGTGCCAGCAGCTTAAAACGGGCGACAGGCCAAGAGACCCAGTACTTC | CASSLKRATGQETQYF
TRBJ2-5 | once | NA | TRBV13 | TGTGCCAGCAGCTTAAGCGGGCCCCAAGAGACCCAGTACTTC | CASSLSGPQETQYF
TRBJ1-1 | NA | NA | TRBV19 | TGTGCCAGTAGGAAGACGGACTTGAACACTGAAGCTTTCTTT | CASRKTDLNTEAFF
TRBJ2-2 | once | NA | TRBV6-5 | TGTGCCAGCAGCCTAACACAGGGGAACACCGGGGAGCTGTTTTTT | CASSLTQGNTGELFF
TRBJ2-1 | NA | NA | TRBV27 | TGTGCCAGCAGTCCGTCTAACCCAATGTACAATGAGCAGTTCTTC | CASSPSNPMYNEQFF